Sequencing of this T cell receptor beta chain was carried out in a study of blood T cells in healthy people across ages. The CDR3 runs 16 residues. This clonotype was picked up a small number of times. PCR was performed a second time for roughly 7 to 12 cycles using a sample-barcoded 5' primer and a J-beta primer mix. Every individual sample yielded 2.5 million or more paired-end reads (each containing CDR3). TCRdb re-analysed the 5' RACE reads in MiXCR, keeping a single row per CDR3 protein. This sample has more than 800,000 distinct CDR3 sequences, with roughly 26% found just once. Sequenced: blood. This TCR came from a woman of 80 years or more in good health. This sequence joins TRBV12-2 and TRBJ2-7. TRBV12-2 is assigned pseudogene status. The CDR3 DNA reads TGTGCAAGTCGCGGACGATCGACCCCGAGCTCCTACGAGCAGTACTTC. Translation gives CASRGRSTPSSYEQYF.